This TCR beta chain was identified during a study of blood T cells in healthy people across ages (dated by TCRdb to the mid-2010s). With regard to the full study: In model experiments, roughly one uniquely barcoded TCR beta cDNA molecule per two T cells was captured by template switching. Age-related changes in TCR beta repertoire diversity were measured in the study by deep sequencing normalized with unique cDNA molecular identifiers. The donors were divided into four age groups: young (average around 15 years), middle-aged (under 40), aged (about 56) and long-lived (roughly 86). To avoid experimental bias, donors of different ages were spread randomly across the sequencing lanes. For two donors (one aged 18 to 29 and one aged 80 or older), the study analyzed two additional independent replicas of 1 million unique cDNA reads from the same blood draw.

Donors were a few dozen systemically healthy Caucasian individuals from Russia aged roughly 6 to 100 years. Each donor gave roughly 9 milliliters of peripheral blood, drawn into EDTA-treated Vacutainer tubes. Ficoll-Paque density-gradient centrifugation was used to isolate PBMCs, with at least 6.5 million per sample. Trizol reagent was used to extract total RNA from the PBMCs, yielding at least 6 micrograms per sample. Naive CD45RAhigh/CD27high T cell percentages were measured by flow cytometry on a PBMC aliquot from every donor. In the germline V gene, CDR1 corresponds to SNHLY and CDR2 to FYNNEI. The CDR3 has 13 amino acids, counting the end cysteine and phenylalanine. Only the CDR3 portion is preserved as DNA: 39 bases, with reading frame beginning at the first base. V drops 7 bases and J drops 2 bases, leaving 11 bases in between. General findings and caveats noted by the study authors: The percentage of naive T cells measured by flow cytometry correlated strongly with observed TCR beta diversity. Observed TCR beta diversity per million T cells fell roughly linearly with age, and a significant reduction was already apparent by age about 43. Compared with the aged group, the long-lived group had more naive CD4+ T cells, fewer expanded clones and increased TCR diversity, suggesting age selection. The CMV infection status of donors was not known, potentially confounding age-related changes in expanded clonotypes. Because profiling used bulk unsorted PBMCs, naive and antigen-experienced compartments could not be compared conclusively. Estimates of total diversity from one million sequenced T cells were regarded as lower bounds and underestimates.

Preparation of the library involved 5' RACE. Sequenced using an Illumina HiSeq 2500. A second PCR of about 7 to 12 cycles was run with a J-beta primer mix and a sample-barcoded 5' primer. Each TCR beta cDNA molecule received a unique molecular identifier from a template-switch 5' adaptor carrying 12 random nucleotides. Each sample yielded at least 2.5 million CDR3-containing paired-end reads. First-strand cDNA was synthesized from all RNA with the Mint cDNA synthesis kit, primed by a TRBC-specific oligonucleotide. After uracil-DNA glycosylase treatment, a first 18-cycle PCR used universal primers M1SS and BC2_uni_R on all cDNA. In the authors' own workflow: Normalization of each sample was performed by random selection of 1 million high-quality reads, each carrying a distinct molecular identifier. Instead of being binned into consensus sequences, reads that shared molecular identifiers were thrown out. MiTCR, set to a Q25 quality threshold and the strictest error-elimination algorithm, was used for CDR3 identification, clonotype clustering and error correction. Lower-bound total TCR beta diversity was estimated with a nonparametric unseen species model using Euler transformation. TCRdb trimmed the raw reads at Q25, called clones with MiXCR and kept productive beta chains. One record per CDR3 amino acid sequence lists the most common genes and DNA. The authors' filters were not applied to this entry. The sample profile shows 550,000 to 600,000 distinct CDR3 sequences; about 26% of them were found once. The ten biggest clones cover 15% to 20% of the sample.

Worth noting for this clonotype: This clone's antigen is unknown. It has no much larger one-base neighbor in the sample; base qualities were not kept.

Sequences were obtained from blood. The receptor was derived from a woman aged 65 to 85 in good health. Here the chain combines TRBV2 and TRBJ1-2, with the D gene not clear enough to name. The DNA reads TGTGCCAGCACAAAGGAATTAAACTATGGCTACACCTTC. It is translated as CASTKELNYGYTF.